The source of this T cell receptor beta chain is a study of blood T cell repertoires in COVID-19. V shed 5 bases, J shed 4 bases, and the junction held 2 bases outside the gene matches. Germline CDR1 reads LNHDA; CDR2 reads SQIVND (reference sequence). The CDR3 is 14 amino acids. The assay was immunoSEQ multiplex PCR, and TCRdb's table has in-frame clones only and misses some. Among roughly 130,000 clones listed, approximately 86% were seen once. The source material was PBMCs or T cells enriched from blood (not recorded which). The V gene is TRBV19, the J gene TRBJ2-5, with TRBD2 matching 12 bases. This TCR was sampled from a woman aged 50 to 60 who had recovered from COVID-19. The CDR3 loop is CASSLAGGLETQYF. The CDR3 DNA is TGTGCCAGTAGTCTAGCGGGGGGGCTAGAGACCCAGTACTTC.